A selection of T cell receptor beta chains follows, all from one sample in a study of blood T cell repertoires in COVID-19. Assay: immunoSEQ multiplex PCR; the TCRdb copy retains only in-frame clones and omits some. Of 200,000 to 250,000 clones listed, about 85% are singletons. The sample consisted of PBMCs or T cells enriched from blood (not recorded which). These receptors were collected from a woman aged 25 to 39 who had recovered from COVID-19. Each CDR3 is given with its conserved first and last residue. Each record gives: clone size, D gene, CDR3 length, V gene, J gene, CDR3 DNA, CDR3 protein. D genes are given only for firm matches. Size tells how often a clone was seen (once, few, many) or the class of an expanded clone, and some rows leave it out.

>.|.|14|TRBV5-4|TRBJ1-2
TGTGCCAGCAGCTTCAGTCGGGGTAACTATGGCTACACCTTC
CASSFSRGNYGYTF
>.|TRBD2|14|TRBV4-2|TRBJ2-3
TGTGCCAGCAGCCCCGGGACTAGCGGTGATACGCAGTATTTT
CASSPGTSGDTQYF
>.|.|15|TRBV5-6|TRBJ2-5
TGTGCCAGCAGCTTGAGGATGGGGGGTTCGGAGACCCAGTACTTC
CASSLRMGGSETQYF
>.|.|16|TRBV19|TRBJ1-4
TGTGCCAGTAGTATACGGGAGTCTCTGCGGAATGAAAAACTGTTTTTT
CASSIRESLRNEKLFF
>.|.|15|TRBV21-1|TRBJ2-5
TGTGCCAAAAAACTTGGGTGGGGCGACGGGGAGACCCAGTACTTC
CAKKLGWGDGETQYF
>few|TRBD1|15|TRBV7-6|TRBJ1-5
TGTGCCAGCAGCTTAGAAAGAGGGGGCGGTCAGCCCCAGCATTTT
CASSLERGGGQPQHF
>.|TRBD1|14|TRBV2|TRBJ1-5
TGTGCCAGCAGTGTGGGCCGACAGGGTCAGGCACAGCATTTT
CASSVGRQGQAQHF
>.|.|14|TRBV7-2|TRBJ1-1
TGTGCCAGCAGCTTAAACAGAGTGAACACTGAAGCTTTCTTT
CASSLNRVNTEAFF
>.|TRBD2|15|TRBV11-2|TRBJ2-1
TGTGCCAGCAGCTTAGATCGACTAGCGGGGGATGAGCAGTTCTTC
CASSLDRLAGDEQFF
>.|TRBD1|13|TRBV5-6|TRBJ1-2
TGTGCCAGCAGCCCACAGGGGTTGGATGGCTACACCTTC
CASSPQGLDGYTF
>.|TRBD1|13|TRBV14|TRBJ1-2
TGTGCCAGCAGCCAAGTTCGGACAGGCCTCTACACCTTC
CASSQVRTGLYTF
>.|TRBD2|13|TRBV3-1/TRBV3-2|TRBJ2-5
TGTGGGTCCAGCGGGGGGCCGGAGGAGACCCAGTACTTC
CGSSGGPEETQYF
>.|.|16|TRBV4-2|TRBJ2-1
TGTGCCAGCAGCCGACCTACTTCCCTCGGGGACAATGAGCAGTTCTTC
CASSRPTSLGDNEQFF
>.|.|14|TRBV3-1/TRBV3-2|TRBJ2-7
TGTGCCAGCAGCCGTCGGACAGATGGCTACGAGCAGTACTTC
CASSRRTDGYEQYF
>.|.|15|TRBV19|TRBJ2-5
TGTGCCAGTAGCCTCACCTATCCGTACCAAGAGACCCAGTACTTC
CASSLTYPYQETQYF
>once|.|12|TRBV29-1|TRBJ1-2
TGCAGCGTTGATAGCCAGGGGAATGGCTACACCTTC
CSVDSQGNGYTF
>few|TRBD2|18|TRBV12-5|TRBJ2-7
TGTGCTAGTGGTTTGGTAAATCGGGGGGGGGCCCCAATTAACGAGCAGTACTTC
CASGLVNRGGAPINEQYF
>.|.|14|TRBV11-2|TRBJ2-3
TGTGCCAGCAGCCAGCGGACGGTCGGGGATACGCAGTATTTT
CASSQRTVGDTQYF
>.|TRBD1|15|TRBV19|TRBJ1-5
TGTGCCAGTAGTACCGACAGGGAGGTGGATCAGCCCCAGCATTTT
CASSTDREVDQPQHF
>.|TRBD1|12|TRBV19|TRBJ1-1
TGTGCCGTGACAGGGTGGAACACTGAAGCTTTCTTT
CAVTGWNTEAFF
>.|.|14|TRBV5-4|TRBJ1-1
TGTGCCAGCAGCTTGGGACAGTCAGGCACTGAAGCTTTCTTT
CASSLGQSGTEAFF
>.|.|13|TRBV7-8|TRBJ1-3
TGTGCCAGCAGCGCGCGCTCTGGAAACACCATATATTTT
CASSARSGNTIYF
>.|TRBD2|17|TRBV4-3|TRBJ2-3
TGCGCCAGCAGCCAAGACCGGACTAGCGGGAGAACAGATACGCAGTATTTT
CASSQDRTSGRTDTQYF
>.|TRBD2|14|TRBV2|TRBJ2-7
TGTGCCAGCAGCCTAGCGGGGGTGGGCTACGAGCAGTACTTC
CASSLAGVGYEQYF
>.|.|14|TRBV4-1|TRBJ1-2
TGCGCCAGCAGCCCGACAGTCACTAACTATGGCTACACCTTC
CASSPTVTNYGYTF
>.|.|16|TRBV7-9|TRBJ1-3
TGTGCCAGCAGCTCACGCAGGTTTCAGTCTGGAAACACCATATATTTT
CASSSRRFQSGNTIYF
>.|TRBD1|15|TRBV25-1|TRBJ2-2
TGTGCCAGCAGTGAATTGGACAGGTCGAACGGGGAGCTGTTTTTT
CASSELDRSNGELFF
>.|TRBD1|14|TRBV2|TRBJ2-7
TGTGCCAGCAATCGGTGGACAGGGACCTACGAGCAGTACTTC
CASNRWTGTYEQYF
>.|TRBD1|15|TRBV7-8|TRBJ1-2
TGTGCCAGCAGCTTAACAGGGGCCGGGGACTATGGCTACACCTTC
CASSLTGAGDYGYTF
>.|.|13|TRBV5-6|TRBJ2-6
TGTGCCAGCAGACACTCTGGGGCCAACGTCCTGACTTTC
CASRHSGANVLTF
>.|TRBD1|14|TRBV19|TRBJ1-2
TGTGCCAGTAGGGGGGACAGGGACAACTATGGCTACACCTTC
CASRGDRDNYGYTF
>.|.|13|TRBV7-9|TRBJ2-3
TGTGCCTGCCAGGGAATTAGCACAGATACGCAGTATTTT
CACQGISTDTQYF
>.|.|14|TRBV19|TRBJ1-1
TGTGCCAGTAGCCCAGACAGGAGTATTTCTGAAGCTTTCTTT
CASSPDRSISEAFF